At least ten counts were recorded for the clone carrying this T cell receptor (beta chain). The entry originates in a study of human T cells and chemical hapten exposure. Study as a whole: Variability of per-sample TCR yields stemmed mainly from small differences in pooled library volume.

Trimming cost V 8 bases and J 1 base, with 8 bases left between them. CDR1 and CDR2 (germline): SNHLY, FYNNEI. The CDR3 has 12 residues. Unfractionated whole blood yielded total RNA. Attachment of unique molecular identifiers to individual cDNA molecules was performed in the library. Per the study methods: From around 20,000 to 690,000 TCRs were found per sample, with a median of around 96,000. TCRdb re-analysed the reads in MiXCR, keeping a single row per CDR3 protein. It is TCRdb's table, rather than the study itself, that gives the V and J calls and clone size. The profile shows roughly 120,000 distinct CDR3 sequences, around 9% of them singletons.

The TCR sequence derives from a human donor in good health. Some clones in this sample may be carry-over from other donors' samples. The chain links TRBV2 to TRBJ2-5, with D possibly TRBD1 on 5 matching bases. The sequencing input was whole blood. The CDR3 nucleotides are TGTGCCAGCGTGGGGCTCCAAGAGACCCAGTACTTC. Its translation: CASVGLQETQYF.